The T cell receptor (beta chain) described here comes from a study of OX40 agonist ivuxolimab in advanced cancers. Turning to the study itself: Patients assigned to dose escalation were diagnosed with hepatocellular carcinoma, melanoma, renal cell or head and neck cancer.

This CDR3 has 14 amino acids. The germline gives CDR1 SGHAT, CDR2 FQNNGV. V was shortened by 1 base and J by 9 bases, with 13 bases between the two germline ends. Sequencing was performed with immunoSEQ multiplex PCR; in TCRdb, only in-frame clones are kept and a portion is missing. The sample contains 70,000 to 85,000 clones, over 85% of which appear only once. Specimen: CD4+ or CD8+ T cells sorted from blood, collected in a trial of the OX40 agonist ivuxolimab. The receptor was derived from an adult with an advanced solid tumor such as melanoma, head and neck, liver or kidney cancer. The chain uses TRBV11-2 and TRBJ2-1, with D possibly matching TRBD2 (6 bases). The CDR3 spells CASSLATSLREQFF. The CDR3, as DNA: TGTGCCAGCAGCTTAGCCACTAGCCTACGTGAGCAGTTCTTC.